This T cell receptor beta chain was identified in a study of blood T cell repertoires in COVID-19 (dated by TCRdb to about 2020). Context from the whole study: Collaborator samples came from the United States, Italy and Spain and covered acute and convalescent phases of COVID-19. The samples were drawn from two sources: the first 160 participants of the ongoing ImmuneRACE study, and about 1,300 subjects contributed by 6 global collaborators. The repertoires were released in a freely available public database intended as a resource for research on the immune response to SARS-CoV-2. The sample metadata nearly always contained a de-identified subject ID, COVID-19 status, age in years and sex. The material from the prospective study consisted of cDNA or gDNA derived from T cells, B-cell-depleted T cells, or PBMCs. Deeply sampled blood TCRbeta repertoires from subjects exposed to, actively infected with, or recovered from COVID-19 were included in the dataset. Where HLA class I and class II types were available, the types were taken from metadata supplied by the sample provider, not from assay-based typing.

TCRbeta CDR3 regions were amplified from genomic DNA by means of the immunoSEQ Assay, a bias-controlled multiplex PCR. On the authors' methods: The number of nucleated cells in each sample was estimated by amplification of reference gene primers within the assay. To quantify the absolute abundance of each unique TCRbeta CDR3 rearrangement, sequence reads were collapsed and filtered. For each sample, productive Simpson clonality was calculated as the square root of Simpson's diversity index over productive rearrangements. Drawn from immuneACCESS, this table holds only the in-frame rearrangements with V and J called that TCRdb kept. Clones are partly lost; checked studies trace under half to an unresolved V gene and leave the rest unexplained. V, J and clone size are taken as reported in that table, and D and trimming were inferred from the DNA itself. Here the sample has approximately 120,000 clones; around three quarters occur a single time. In total, the top ten clones hold approximately 11% of the sample.

This clone has just one count. Its antigen remains undetermined. No base quality information exists; no much larger clone differs at one position. Clipping removes 4 bases from V and 1 base from J, with 8 as the unmatched junction base count. According to the germline V gene, CDR1 reads MNHNS and CDR2 reads SASEGT. There are 16 amino acids in the CDR3, from cysteine to phenylalanine inclusive. The only DNA kept is the CDR3, 48 bases in frame from the first base. Each collaborating institution followed its own protocols to collect whole blood in K2EDTA tubes. For TCRbeta analysis, collaborators shipped samples as frozen whole blood, isolated PBMCs, or DNA extracted from either of those sample types. Overall results and qualifications from the work: The quantity of clinical and demographic metadata differed by source and by participant and was supplied without curation.

The sequenced sample consisted of peripheral blood. Here the chain combines TRBV6-1 and TRBJ1-2; 8 junctional bases match TRBD1. The sequence was obtained from a human donor in a cohort sampled during active COVID-19. The base sequence is TGTGCCAGCAGTGCGCAGAGCAGGGGGCTTAACTATGGCTACACCTTC. The resulting protein is CASSAQSRGLNYGYTF.